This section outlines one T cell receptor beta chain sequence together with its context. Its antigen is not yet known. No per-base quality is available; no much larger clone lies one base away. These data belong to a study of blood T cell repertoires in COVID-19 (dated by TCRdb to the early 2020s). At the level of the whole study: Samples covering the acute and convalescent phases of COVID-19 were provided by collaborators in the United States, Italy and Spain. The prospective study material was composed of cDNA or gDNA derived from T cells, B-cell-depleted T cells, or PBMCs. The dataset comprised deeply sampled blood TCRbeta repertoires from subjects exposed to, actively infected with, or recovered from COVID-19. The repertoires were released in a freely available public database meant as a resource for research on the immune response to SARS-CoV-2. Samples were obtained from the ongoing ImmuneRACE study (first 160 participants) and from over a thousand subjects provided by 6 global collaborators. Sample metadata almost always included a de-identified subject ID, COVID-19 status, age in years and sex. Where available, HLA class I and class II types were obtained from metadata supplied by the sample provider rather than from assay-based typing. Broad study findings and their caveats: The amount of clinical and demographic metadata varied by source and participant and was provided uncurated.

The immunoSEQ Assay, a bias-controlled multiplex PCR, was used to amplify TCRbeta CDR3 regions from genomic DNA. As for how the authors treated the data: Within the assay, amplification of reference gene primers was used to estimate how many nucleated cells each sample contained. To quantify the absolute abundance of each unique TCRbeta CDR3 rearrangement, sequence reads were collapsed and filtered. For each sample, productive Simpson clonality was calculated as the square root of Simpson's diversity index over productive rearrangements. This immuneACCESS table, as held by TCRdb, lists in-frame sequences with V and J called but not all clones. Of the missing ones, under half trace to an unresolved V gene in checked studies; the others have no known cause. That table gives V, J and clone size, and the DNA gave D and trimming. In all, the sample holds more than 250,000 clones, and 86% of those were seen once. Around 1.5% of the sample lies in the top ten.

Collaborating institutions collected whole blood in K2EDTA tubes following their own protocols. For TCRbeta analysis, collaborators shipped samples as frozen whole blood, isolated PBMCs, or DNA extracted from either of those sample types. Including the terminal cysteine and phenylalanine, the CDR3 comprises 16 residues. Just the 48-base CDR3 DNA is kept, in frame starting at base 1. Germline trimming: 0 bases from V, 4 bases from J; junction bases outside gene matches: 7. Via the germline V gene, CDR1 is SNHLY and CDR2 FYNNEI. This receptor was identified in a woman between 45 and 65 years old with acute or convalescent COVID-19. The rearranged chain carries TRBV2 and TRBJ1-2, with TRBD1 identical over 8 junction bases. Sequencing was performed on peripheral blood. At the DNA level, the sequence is TGTGCCAGCAGTGAAGCGACAGGGGCAAACGGCTATGGCTACACCTTC. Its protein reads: CASSEATGANGYGYTF.